Below are 31 T cell receptor beta chains sequenced from a single sample in a study of blood T cell repertoires in COVID-19. Libraries were prepared by immunoSEQ multiplex PCR; TCRdb keeps only in-frame clonotypes and omits some of them. The sample lists fewer than 250,000 clones; about 85% were seen once. Sequencing was carried out using peripheral blood. Every receptor here comes from a man between 40 and 49 years old with acute or convalescent COVID-19.

The genes are TRBV30 and TRBJ1-6, with 7 bases matching TRBD1. The CDR3 totals 13 residues. V gave up 3 bases and J gave up 7 bases; unmatched junction bases: 3. Germline assignment: CDR1 GTSNPN and CDR2 SVGIG (reference sequence). The CDR3 loop reads CAWSDRANSPLHF. CDR3 nucleotide sequence: TGTGCCTGGAGCGACAGGGCCAATTCACCCCTCCACTTT.

This chain links TRBV10-3 with TRBJ1-1, with a tentative D call TRBD1 (5 bases). In germline, CDR1 is ENHRY, CDR2 SYGVKD. The CDR3 has 15 amino acids. The V and J ends lost 3 bases and 0 bases respectively, with 11 bases between them. CDR3 sequence reads: CAISDHRGMNTEAFF. The CDR3 DNA is TGTGCCATCAGTGATCATCGGGGGATGAACACTGAAGCTTTCTTT.

The V and J genes are TRBV4-1 and TRBJ2-7; 11 bases fit TRBD1. The CDR3 consists of 16 residues. Trimming cost V 5 bases and J 7 bases; bases outside gene matches: 13. The germline V gene has CDR1 MGHRA and CDR2 YSYEKL. The CDR3 spells CASSTQTGTGGEEQYF. Written as DNA, the CDR3 is TGCGCCAGCAGCACCCAGACCGGGACAGGGGGTGAAGAGCAGTACTTC.

This clone was found once. The genes are TRBV7-9 and TRBJ1-3; D is ambiguous. CDR3 size: 15 residues. Trimming cost V 5 bases and J 2 bases, with 13 bases left between them. Per the germline V gene, CDR1 is SEHNR and CDR2 is FQNEAQ (reference sequence). The chain's CDR3 is CASSIPREAGNTIYF. CDR3 nucleotides: TGTGCCAGCAGCATCCCCCGGGAGGCTGGAAACACCATATATTTT. The full variable domain, its missing parts supplied by reference TRBV7-9 and TRBJ1-3, is DTGVSQNPRHKITKRGQNVTFRCDPISEHNRLYWYRQTLGQGPEFLTYFQNEAQLEKSRLLSDRFSAERPKGSFSTLEIQRTEQGDSAMYLCASSIPREAGNTIYFGEGSWLTVV.

This clone showed up just once. The chain couples TRBV27 to TRBJ1-1; D not resolved. V gave up 6 bases and J gave up 1 base, with 15 bases separating them. CDR1 MNHEY and CDR2 SMNVEV come from the germline V gene (reference sequence). The CDR3 is 15 residues long. CDR3 sequence: CASRFLPPRNTEAFF. The CDR3 coding sequence is TGTGCCAGCAGATTCCTTCCACCGAGGAACACTGAAGCTTTCTTT.

The J gene is TRBJ1-4, the V gene TRBV6-1; D perhaps matches TRBD1 (5 bases). V was cut by 6 bases and J by 6 bases, with 8 bases left in between. The V gene's germline CDR1 is MNHNS and CDR2 SASEGT. The CDR3 extends over 12 amino acids. Here the CDR3 DNA reads TGTGCCAGCAGCTCCAGGGATGAAAAACTGTTTTTT. This codes for CASSSRDEKLFF.

The V call is TRBV29-1, the J call TRBJ1-4; D unresolved. Trimming removed 0 bases from V and 10 bases from J, with 9 bases in between. Germline CDR1 and CDR2: SQVTM and ANQGSEA. CDR3 size: 12 residues. In DNA form, the CDR3 reads TGCAGCGTTGAAGATCTAAGCGGAAAACTGTTTTTT. Protein sequence: CSVEDLSGKLFF. Full variable domain (remainder filled in from reference TRBV29-1 and TRBJ1-4): SAVISQKPSRDICQRGTSLTIQCQVDSQVTMMFWYRQQPGQSLTLIATANQGSEATYESGFVIDKFPISRPNLTFSTLTVSNMSPEDSSIYLCSVEDLSGKLFFGSGTQLSVL.

The V and J genes are TRBV9 and TRBJ1-3; a possible D gene is TRBD1 (6 bases). The CDR3 spans 18 residues. The germline CDR1 and CDR2 sequences are SGDLS and YYNGEE. V lost 2 bases and J 0 bases, leaving 18 bases between the germline ends. CDR3 sequence (DNA): TGTGCCAGCAGCGTTTCCCCCCAGGGGACCTACTCTGGAAACACCATATATTTT. Its translation: CASSVSPQGTYSGNTIYF.

The chain carries TRBV5-4 and TRBJ1-3, with D unclear. The ends were cut back, 4 bases at V and 0 bases at J, with 11 bases in the middle. This CDR3 is 15 amino acids long. Germline CDR1 SGHNT, CDR2 YYREEE (reference sequence). CDR3 DNA sequence: TGTGCCAGCAGCGCCGGTTTTAACTCTGGAAACACCATATATTTT. It encodes CASSAGFNSGNTIYF.

V and J are TRBV9 and TRBJ2-3, with 7 nucleotides matching TRBD2. There are 17 residues in the CDR3. J was trimmed by 0 bases and V by 3 bases; bases with no gene match: 10. The germline CDR1 and CDR2 sequences are SGDLS and YYNGEE. CDR3 coding DNA: TGTGCCAGCAGCGCACGCCCTGGGGGGGGGAGCACAGATACGCAGTATTTT. Protein product: CASSARPGGGSTDTQYF.

This clone was counted between two and nine times. V gene TRBV7-9 combines with J gene TRBJ1-6, with TRBD1 identical over 9 bases. The junction had 5 bases not matched to a gene; V was cut back by 4 bases and J by 10 bases. The CDR3 covers 14 residues. Germline V CDR1 and CDR2: SEHNR, FQNEAQ (reference sequence). The CDR3 protein is CASSSQGAKSPLHF. CDR3 sequence (DNA): TGTGCCAGCAGCTCACAGGGGGCGAAGTCACCCCTCCACTTT.

The V call is TRBV21-1, the J call TRBJ1-1; the DNA was not compared with TRBD1, the D call given in the table. TRBV21-1 constitutes a pseudogene. The CDR3 length is 19 residues. The CDR3 is CASSKELQGALSQNTEAFF. The CDR3 coding sequence is TGTGCCAGCAGCAAAGAATTACAGGGGGCTTTGTCCCAAAACACTGAAGCTTTCTTT.

The chain links TRBV7-3 to TRBJ2-1; 11 bases match TRBD1. Germline CDR1 reads SGHTA; CDR2 reads FQGTGA. Trimming took 0 bases from V and 8 from J; bases not matched to a gene: 3. The CDR3 spans 15 residues. In DNA form, the CDR3 reads TGTGCCAGCAGCTTAACCCGGGACAGGGGGGATGAGCAGTTCTTC. This sequence encodes CASSLTRDRGDEQFF. Supplemented by reference TRBV7-3 and TRBJ2-1, the full variable domain reads GAGVSQTPSNKVTEKGKYVELRCDPISGHTALYWYRQSLGQGPEFLIYFQGTGAADDSGLPNDRFFAVRPEGSVSTLKIQRTERGDSAVYLCASSLTRDRGDEQFFGPGTRLTVL.

The chain joins TRBV5-1 to TRBJ1-5; 10 bases are a match to TRBD1. Germline CDR1 reads SGHRS; CDR2 reads YFSETQ. The CDR3 loop spans 15 amino acids. With 0 bases clipped from V and 6 bases from J, the junction kept 3 bases outside the gene matches. CDR3: CASSLGGTGAQPQHF. The CDR3 DNA is TGCGCCAGCAGCTTGGGTGGGACAGGGGCTCAGCCCCAGCATTTT.

The chain carries TRBV19 and TRBJ1-6; 8 positions match TRBD1. From germline, CDR1 is LNHDA and CDR2 SQIVND (reference sequence). CDR3 length: 15 residues. V was clipped by 6 bases and J by 8 bases; unmatched bases: 9. The CDR3 DNA follows: TGTGCCAGTAGAACCCAGGGGGCCTTGGATTCACCCCTCCACTTT. Its translation: CASRTQGALDSPLHF.

The chain links TRBV28 to TRBJ2-3; 11 nucleotides match TRBD2. The CDR3 is 18 residues long. V gave up 3 bases and J gave up 0 bases; unmatched junction bases: 8. Germline assignment: CDR1 MDHEN and CDR2 SYDVKM. CDR3 sequence: CASSLVSSGGSSTDTQYF. The CDR3, as DNA: TGTGCCAGCAGTTTGGTATCTAGCGGGGGGTCTAGCACAGATACGCAGTATTTT.

Only one count was recorded for this clone. The chain joins TRBV7-2 to TRBJ2-2; 13 nucleotides match TRBD2. This CDR3 region has 16 residues. CDR1 is SGHTA and CDR2 is FQGNSA in the germline V gene. The V and J ends lost 5 bases and 7 bases, in that order; junction bases with no gene match: 7. The CDR3 sequence is CASSQTSGGAVGELFF. CDR3 bases: TGTGCCAGCAGCCAAACTAGCGGGGGGGCAGTCGGGGAGCTGTTTTTT. Full variable domain (outside the CDR3, taken from reference TRBV7-2 and TRBJ2-2): GAGVSQSPSNKVTEKGKDVELRCDPISGHTALYWYRQSLGQGLEFLIYFQGNSAPDKSGLPSDRFSAERTGGSVSTLTIQRTQQEDSAVYLCASSQTSGGAVGELFFGEGSRLTVL.

The chain employs TRBV2 and TRBJ1-1, with D possibly being TRBD1 (6 bases). V lost 5 bases, J lost 11 bases, and 21 bases lay in between. Germline V lookup: CDR1 SNHLY, CDR2 FYNNEI. CDR3 length equals 14 residues. Here the CDR3 reads CASSRRDTDARAFF. For the CDR3, the DNA is TGTGCCAGCAGTCGCCGGGACACCGACGCCCGGGCTTTCTTT.

The chain recombines TRBV6-1 with TRBJ1-5; D may be TRBD1 (5 bases). The length of the CDR3 is 16 residues. The germline V gene encodes CDR1 MNHNS and CDR2 SASEGT. Trimming cost V 2 bases and J 1 base, with 12 bases left between them. For the CDR3, the DNA is TGTGCCAGCAGTGAAATGGAACAGGTGAGCAATCAGCCCCAGCATTTT. It yields the protein CASSEMEQVSNQPQHF.

V usage is TRBV5-6 and J usage is TRBJ2-1; 9 bases align to TRBD1. This CDR3 has 15 amino acids. The trim removed 4 bases at V and 9 bases at J, leaving 11 bases unmatched. Germline V lookup: CDR1 SGHDT, CDR2 YYEEEE. The CDR3 bases are TGTGCCAGCAGCCTTCCGGGACAGGGAAACTTTGAGCAGTTCTTC. It translates to CASSLPGQGNFEQFF.

This clone was picked up one time. The CDR3 sequence: CASSPQRGGGSSYNEQFF. The CDR3 coding sequence is TGCGCCAGCAGCCCTCAGCGGGGGGGCGGTAGCTCCTACAATGAGCAGTTCTTC. The chain joins TRBV5-1 to TRBJ2-1; TRBD2 matches at 10 bases. With 4 bases clipped from V and 0 bases from J, the junction kept 10 bases outside the gene matches. The CDR3 length is 18 residues. Germline values: CDR1 SGHRS, CDR2 YFSETQ.

This chain joins TRBV27 and TRBJ1-5, with 9 bases lining up with TRBD1. Unmatched junction bases numbered 5, after V lost 5 bases and J lost 0 bases. Germline loops: CDR1 MNHEY, CDR2 SMNVEV (reference sequence). CDR3 length equals 16 residues. CDR3 in amino acids: CASSVQGASSNQPQHF. CDR3 nucleotide sequence: TGTGCCAGCAGTGTACAGGGGGCGAGTAGCAATCAGCCCCAGCATTTT.

The chain combines TRBV29-1 with TRBJ2-3, with 12 bases matching TRBD2. The V gene end was trimmed by 1 base and the J gene end by 0 bases; junction bases not matched to a gene: 5. Germline CDR1 SQVTM, CDR2 ANQGSEA. There are 17 residues in the CDR3. The CDR3 loop reads CSVEGRLAGVSTDTQYF. In nucleotides, the CDR3 is TGCAGCGTTGAAGGGAGACTAGCGGGGGTTAGCACAGATACGCAGTATTTT.

J is TRBJ1-4 and V is TRBV5-1; 7 positions agree with TRBD1. Trimming at V came to 0 bases and at J to 8 bases, leaving 10 bases not matched to a gene. The V gene's germline CDR1 is SGHRS and CDR2 YFSETQ. The CDR3 sequence is 16 residues long. CDR3 protein: CASSLEGTAVWEKLFF. For the CDR3, the DNA is TGCGCCAGCAGCTTGGAGGGGACAGCCGTTTGGGAAAAACTGTTTTTT.

A single count supports this clone. The chain recombines TRBV30 with TRBJ1-2; D unclear. Trimming cost V 2 bases and J 7 bases, with 11 bases left between them. This CDR3 spans 12 amino acids. Germline CDR1 GTSNPN, CDR2 SVGIG (reference sequence). CDR3 residues: CAWSWAGSGYTF. Written as DNA, the CDR3 is TGTGCCTGGAGTTGGGCAGGTAGTGGCTACACCTTC.

In its sample, this clone was seen a few times. At one end, the junction sequence differs from germline, possibly due to a read error. J is TRBJ1-2 and V is TRBV10-2, with 7 nucleotides matching TRBD1. There are 11 residues in the CDR3. Per the germline V gene, CDR1 is WSHSY and CDR2 is SAAADI. The CDR3 DNA reads TGCGCCAGCAGTGCCCGGGGACAGCTGAATTTC. Protein product: CASSARGQLNF.

V gene TRBV11-3 combines with J gene TRBJ2-7, with 9 bases that match TRBD1. The junction had 7 bases not matched to a gene; V was cut back by 4 bases and J by 3 bases. This CDR3 is 15 amino acids long. CDR1 and CDR2 from the germline V gene are SGHNT and YENEEA. This CDR3 is CASSYTGGAVYEQYF. Written as DNA, the CDR3 is TGTGCCAGCAGCTACACAGGGGGCGCGGTCTACGAGCAGTACTTC. Using reference TRBV11-3 and TRBJ2-7 for the parts outside the CDR3, the full variable domain is EAGVVQSPRYKIIEKKQPVAFWCNPISGHNTLYWYLQNLGQGPELLIRYENEEAVDDSQLPKDRFSAERLKGVDSTLKIQPAELGDSAVYLCASSYTGGAVYEQYFGPGTRLTVT.

The chain combines TRBV6-1 with TRBJ2-7; 9 nucleotides line up with TRBD1. CDR1 is MNHNS and CDR2 is SASEGT in the germline V gene. The trim removed 2 bases at V and 2 bases at J, leaving 4 bases unmatched. The CDR3 has 15 residues. In DNA form, the CDR3 reads TGTGCCAGCAGTGAACCGACAGGGGGGCCCTACGAGCAGTACTTC. Residues: CASSEPTGGPYEQYF.

The rearrangement uses TRBV7-8 and TRBJ2-1, with TRBD2 matching 11 bases. Germline trimming cut 2 bases from V and 8 bases from J; bases unmatched to any gene: 11. The CDR3 is made up of 17 amino acids. Per germline, CDR1 SGHVS and CDR2 FQNEAQ. CDR3 in DNA: TGTGCCAGCAGCTTAATTTGGGTTAGCGGGGGGGCTTATGAGCAGTTCTTC. Its translation: CASSLIWVSGGAYEQFF.

This sequence joins TRBV30 and TRBJ2-2, with a tentative D call TRBD2 (6 bases). Trimming removed 0 bases at V and 6 bases at J, with 11 bases between. Germline assignment: CDR1 GTSNPN and CDR2 SVGIG (reference sequence). The CDR3 is 14 residues long. The CDR3 sequence: CAWSVRRGSGELFF. CDR3 in DNA: TGTGCCTGGAGTGTACGGAGGGGCTCCGGGGAGCTGTTTTTT.

J is TRBJ1-1 and V is TRBV11-2; maybe TRBD1 (6 bases). Germline V lookup: CDR1 SGHAT, CDR2 FQNNGV. V lost 2 bases to trimming and J lost 6 bases, with 10 bases between them. The CDR3 loop spans 13 amino acids. The CDR3: CASSLITGSEAFF. The CDR3 nucleotides are TGTGCCAGCAGCTTAATTACAGGGTCTGAAGCTTTCTTT.